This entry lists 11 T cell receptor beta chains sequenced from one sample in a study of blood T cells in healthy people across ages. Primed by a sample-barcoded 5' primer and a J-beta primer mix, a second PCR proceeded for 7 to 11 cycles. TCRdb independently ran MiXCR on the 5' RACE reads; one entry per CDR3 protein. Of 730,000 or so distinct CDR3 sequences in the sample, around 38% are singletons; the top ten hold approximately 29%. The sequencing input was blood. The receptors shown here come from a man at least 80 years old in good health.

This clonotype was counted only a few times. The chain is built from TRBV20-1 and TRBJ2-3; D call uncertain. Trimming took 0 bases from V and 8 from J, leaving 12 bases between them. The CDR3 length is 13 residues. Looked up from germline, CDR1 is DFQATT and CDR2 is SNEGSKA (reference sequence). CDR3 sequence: CSARDAGVSTQYF. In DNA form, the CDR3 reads TGCAGTGCTAGAGATGCCGGTGTGAGTACGCAGTATTTT.

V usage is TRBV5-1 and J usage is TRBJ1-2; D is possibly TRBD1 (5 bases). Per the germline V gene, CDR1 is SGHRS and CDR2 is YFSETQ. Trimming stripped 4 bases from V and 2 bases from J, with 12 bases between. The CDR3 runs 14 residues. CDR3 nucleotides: TGCGCCAGCAGCATCGACAGACAAAACTATGGCTACACCTTC. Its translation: CASSIDRQNYGYTF.

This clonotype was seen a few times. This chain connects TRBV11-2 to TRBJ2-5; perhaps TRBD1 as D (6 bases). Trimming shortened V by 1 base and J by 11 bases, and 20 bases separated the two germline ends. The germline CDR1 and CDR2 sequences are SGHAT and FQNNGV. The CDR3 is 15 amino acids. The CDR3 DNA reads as TGTGCCAGCAGCTTAGGAGCAGGGGCGTTGTCGGAACAGTACTTC. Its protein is CASSLGAGALSEQYF.

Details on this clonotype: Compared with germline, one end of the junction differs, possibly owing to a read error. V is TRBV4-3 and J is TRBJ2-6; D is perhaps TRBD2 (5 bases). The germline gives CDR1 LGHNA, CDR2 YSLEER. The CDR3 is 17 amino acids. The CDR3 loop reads CVSSQGLAHSGANVLTF. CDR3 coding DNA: TGCGTCAGCAGCCAAGGACTTGCCCACTCTGGGGCCAACGTCCTGACTTTC.

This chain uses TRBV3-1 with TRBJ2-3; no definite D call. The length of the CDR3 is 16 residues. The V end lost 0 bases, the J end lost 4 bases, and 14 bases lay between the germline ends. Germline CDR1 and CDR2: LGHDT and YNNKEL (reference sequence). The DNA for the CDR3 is TGTGCCAGCAGCCAAGACTGGAACTCCCTCGCAGATACGCAGTATTTT. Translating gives CASSQDWNSLADTQYF.

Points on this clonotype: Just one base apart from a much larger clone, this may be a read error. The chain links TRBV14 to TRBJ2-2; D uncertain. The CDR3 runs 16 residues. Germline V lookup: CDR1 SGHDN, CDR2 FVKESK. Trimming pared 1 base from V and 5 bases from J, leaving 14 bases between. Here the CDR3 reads CASSQVGRIRTGELFF. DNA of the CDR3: TGTGCCAGCAGCCAAGTGGGTCGAATACGTACCGGGGAGCTGTTTTTT.

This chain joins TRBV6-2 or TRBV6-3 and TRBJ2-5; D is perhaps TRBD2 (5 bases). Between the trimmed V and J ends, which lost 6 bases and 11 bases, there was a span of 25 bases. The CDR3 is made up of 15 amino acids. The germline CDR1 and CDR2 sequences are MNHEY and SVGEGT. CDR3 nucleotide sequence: TGTGCCAGCAGATCGACTACCGTGAGTTCCAATGAGCAGTACTTC. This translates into CASRSTTVSSNEQYF.

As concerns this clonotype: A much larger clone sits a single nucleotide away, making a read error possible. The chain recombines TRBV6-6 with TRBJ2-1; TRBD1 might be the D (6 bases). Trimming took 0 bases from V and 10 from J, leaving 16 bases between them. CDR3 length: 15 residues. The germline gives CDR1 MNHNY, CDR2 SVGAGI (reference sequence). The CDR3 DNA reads TGTGCCAGCAGTTACTCTCAGGGGTTCACCTACGAGCAGTTCTTC. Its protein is CASSYSQGFTYEQFF.

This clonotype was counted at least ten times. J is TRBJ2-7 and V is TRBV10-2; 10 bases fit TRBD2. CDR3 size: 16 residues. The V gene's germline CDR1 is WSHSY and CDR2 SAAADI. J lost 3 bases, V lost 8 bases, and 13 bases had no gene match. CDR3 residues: CASGVPSGGRYYEQYF. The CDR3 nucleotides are TGCGCCAGCGGGGTTCCTAGCGGGGGACGCTACTACGAGCAGTACTTC.

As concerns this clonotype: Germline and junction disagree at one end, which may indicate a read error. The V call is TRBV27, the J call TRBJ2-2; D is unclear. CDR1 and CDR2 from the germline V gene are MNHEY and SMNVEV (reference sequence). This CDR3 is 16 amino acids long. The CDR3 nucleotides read TGTGCCGGCAGTTTACTGCCGGGCGGGAACACCGGGGAGCTGTTTTTT. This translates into CAGSLLPGGNTGELFF.

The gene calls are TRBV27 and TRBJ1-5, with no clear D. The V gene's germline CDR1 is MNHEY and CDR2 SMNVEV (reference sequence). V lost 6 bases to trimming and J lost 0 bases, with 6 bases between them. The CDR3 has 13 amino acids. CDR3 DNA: TGTGCCAGCAGCAGGAATAGCAATCAGCCCCAGCATTTT. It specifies CASSRNSNQPQHF.